This T cell receptor (beta chain) was captured in a study of blood T cell repertoires in COVID-19. The wider study: Both acute and convalescent COVID-19 samples were obtained from the United States, Italy and Spain. From T cells, B-cell-depleted T cells, or PBMCs came the material, which was cDNA or gDNA.

The germline CDR1 and CDR2 sequences are DFQATT and SNEGSKA (reference sequence). The V gene lost 3 bases and the J gene lost 5 bases, with 11 bases spanning the gap. The CDR3 is 12 amino acids. In the original processing: The assay estimated nucleated cells by amplifying reference gene primers. Clones were read by immunoSEQ multiplex PCR, and TCRdb kept only the in-frame ones, dropping some. V, J and clone size were drawn from that table, and D and trimming were deduced from the DNA. The repertoire holds some 150,000 clones, with about 82% as singletons. The sample was peripheral blood. The sequence was obtained from a woman over 75 with active or convalescent COVID-19. V usage is TRBV20-1 and J usage is TRBJ2-7; D might be TRBD2 (5 bases). In DNA, the CDR3 is TGCAGTGCTAGTTTGCACGGGAACGAGCAGTACTTC. This translates into CSASLHGNEQYF.